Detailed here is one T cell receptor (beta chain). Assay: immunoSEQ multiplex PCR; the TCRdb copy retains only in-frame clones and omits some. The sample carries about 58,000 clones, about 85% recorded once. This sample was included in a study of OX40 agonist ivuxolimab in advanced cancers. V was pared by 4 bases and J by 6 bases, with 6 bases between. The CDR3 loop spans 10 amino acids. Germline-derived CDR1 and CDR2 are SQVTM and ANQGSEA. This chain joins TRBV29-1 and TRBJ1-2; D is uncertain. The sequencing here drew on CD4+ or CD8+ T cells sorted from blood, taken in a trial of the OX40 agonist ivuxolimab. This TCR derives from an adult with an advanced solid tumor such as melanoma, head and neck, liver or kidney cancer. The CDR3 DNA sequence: TGCAGCGTTGGCCAGGATGGCTACACCTTC. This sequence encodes CSVGQDGYTF. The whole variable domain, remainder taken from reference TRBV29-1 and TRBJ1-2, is SAVISQKPSRDICQRGTSLTIQCQVDSQVTMMFWYRQQPGQSLTLIATANQGSEATYESGFVIDKFPISRPNLTFSTLTVSNMSPEDSSIYLCSVGQDGYTFGSGTRLTVV.